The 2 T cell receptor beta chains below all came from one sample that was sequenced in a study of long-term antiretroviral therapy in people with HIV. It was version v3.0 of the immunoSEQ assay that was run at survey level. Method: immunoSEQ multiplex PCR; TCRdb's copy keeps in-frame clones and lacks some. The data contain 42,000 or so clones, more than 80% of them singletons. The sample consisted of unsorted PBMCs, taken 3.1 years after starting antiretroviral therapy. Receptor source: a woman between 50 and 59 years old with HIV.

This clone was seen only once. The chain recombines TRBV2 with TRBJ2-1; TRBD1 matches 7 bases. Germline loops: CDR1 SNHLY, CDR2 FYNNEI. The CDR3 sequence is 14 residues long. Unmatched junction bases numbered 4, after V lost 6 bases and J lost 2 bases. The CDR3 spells CASSDDRAYNEQFF. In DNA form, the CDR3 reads TGTGCCAGCAGCGACGACAGGGCCTACAATGAGCAGTTCTTC.

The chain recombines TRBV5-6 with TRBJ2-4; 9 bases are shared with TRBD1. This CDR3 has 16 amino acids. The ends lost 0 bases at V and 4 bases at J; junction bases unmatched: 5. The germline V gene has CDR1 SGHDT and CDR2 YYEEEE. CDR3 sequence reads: CASSLAGTGSKNIQYF. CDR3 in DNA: TGTGCCAGCAGCTTGGCCGGGACAGGGTCAAAAAACATTCAGTACTTC.